This paragraph reports one T cell receptor beta chain. The identical CDR3 is also encoded by other nucleotide sequences in the sample. The data belong to a study of blood T cell repertoires in COVID-19. Study overall: From T cells, B-cell-depleted T cells, or PBMCs came the material, which was cDNA or gDNA.

In the original analysis: From reference gene primer amplification, estimates of nucleated cell counts were derived. TCRdb's table, derived via immunoSEQ multiplex PCR, lists solely in-frame clones and lacks some. The V and J calls and clone size come from that table; D and trimming were worked out from the DNA. The repertoire holds some 170,000 clones, with over 80% as singletons. This CDR3 region has 14 residues. Per the germline V gene, CDR1 is MGHRA and CDR2 is YSYEKL. Trimming removed 1 base at V and 5 bases at J, with 11 bases between. This TCR came from a woman older than 75 with active or convalescent COVID-19. What was sequenced was peripheral blood. V and J are TRBV4-1 and TRBJ2-5; TRBD2 might be the D (5 bases). The chain's CDR3 is CASSQGGGRETQYF. Here the CDR3 DNA reads TGCGCCAGCAGCCAAGGAGGAGGCAGGGAGACCCAGTACTTC.